Listed below are T cell receptor beta chains from one sample, sequenced in a study of cytomegalovirus exposure and HLA in healthy donors. Profiled with immunoSEQ multiplex PCR; TCRdb holds only in-frame clones, not every one. Across 130,000 or so clones, the top ten clones capture over 1.5% of the sample. Sequencing input: PBMCs. Source of these receptors: a woman aged 40 to 50 in good health and CMV-seropositive. Each CDR3 is given with its conserved first and last residue. A D gene is named only where the DNA matches it firmly.

D: -
V: TRBV7-3
J: TRBJ2-5
DNA: TGTGCCAGCAGCTTAATGGGTGGCGGCGGAGCGTTCCCCCAGTACTTC
CDR3: CASSLMGGGGAFPQYF

D: TRBD1
V: TRBV5-4
J: TRBJ1-2
DNA: TGTGCCAGCAGCCCCGTTCCGGGACAGGGCGGGGGCTACACCTTC
CDR3: CASSPVPGQGGGYTF

D: TRBD2
V: TRBV9
J: TRBJ2-7
DNA: TGTGCCAGCAGCGTAGGACTAGCGGGGTACGAGCAGTACTTC
CDR3: CASSVGLAGYEQYF

D: -
V: TRBV7-3
J: TRBJ2-2
DNA: TGTGCCAGCAGCTCGACTGTAACGGGGAGGGAGCTGTTTTTT
CDR3: CASSSTVTGRELFF

D: TRBD2
V: TRBV4-1
J: TRBJ2-3
DNA: TGCGCCAGCAGCCTTCCGACTAGCGGGAGCGATACGCAGTATTTT
CDR3: CASSLPTSGSDTQYF

D: TRBD2
V: TRBV9
J: TRBJ2-7
DNA: TGTGCCAGCAGCGTAGCTCCTAGCGGGCCCTCCTACGAGCAGTACTTC
CDR3: CASSVAPSGPSYEQYF

D: TRBD2
V: TRBV5-1
J: TRBJ2-7
DNA: TGCGCCAGCAGCGCTGGGACTAGCGTATCGTACGAGCAGTACTTC
CDR3: CASSAGTSVSYEQYF

D: -
V: TRBV7-3
J: TRBJ2-7
DNA: TGTGCCAGCAGCTTAAGTCTAAACTACGAGCAGTACTTC
CDR3: CASSLSLNYEQYF

D: -
V: TRBV6-6
J: TRBJ1-1
DNA: TGTGCCAGCAGTTACTGGGGGCCGGGTCGAGGTGAAGCTTTCTTT
CDR3: CASSYWGPGRGEAFF

D: -
V: TRBV6-1
J: TRBJ2-1
DNA: TGTGCCAGCAACCGGAGAGCTACCTACAATGAGCAGTTCTTC
CDR3: CASNRRATYNEQFF

D: -
V: TRBV19
J: TRBJ1-4
DNA: TGTGCCAGTAGTACCGACTCGGGACTCGGGGGTGAAAAACTGTTTTTT
CDR3: CASSTDSGLGGEKLFF

D: -
V: TRBV6-5
J: TRBJ1-1
DNA: TGTGCCAGCCTGAGCCCTCGGGGGGCCCCTGAAGCTTTCTTT
CDR3: CASLSPRGAPEAFF

D: TRBD1
V: TRBV7-9
J: TRBJ1-2
DNA: TGTGCCAGCATGCCCATGGACAGGGGAGACTATGGCTACACCTTC
CDR3: CASMPMDRGDYGYTF

D: -
V: TRBV5-4
J: TRBJ2-3
DNA: TGTGCCAGCAGCTTGCTCCCGCGAGATACGCAGTATTTT
CDR3: CASSLLPRDTQYF

D: -
V: TRBV6-1
J: TRBJ2-5
DNA: TGTGCCAGCAGTCTAACAGGGAGTGCGGGAGAGACCCAGTACTTC
CDR3: CASSLTGSAGETQYF

D: TRBD2
V: TRBV5-1
J: TRBJ2-3
DNA: TGCGCCAGCAGCCGGGGACTAGCGGATCTTAGCACAGATACGCAGTATTTT
CDR3: CASSRGLADLSTDTQYF

D: TRBD2
V: TRBV2
J: TRBJ2-7
DNA: TGTGCCAGCAGTGGCTCCGGGACTAGCCGCGAGCAGTACTTC
CDR3: CASSGSGTSREQYF

D: TRBD2
V: TRBV29-1
J: TRBJ2-7
DNA: TGCAGCGTCCCAGATAGCGGGGGCATATACGAGCAGTACTTC
CDR3: CSVPDSGGIYEQYF

D: TRBD1
V: TRBV7-3
J: TRBJ2-3
DNA: TGTGCCAGCAGCTTGGACAGGGCGGCAGATACGCAGTATTTT
CDR3: CASSLDRAADTQYF

D: -
V: TRBV5-8
J: TRBJ1-1
DNA: TGTGCCAGCAGCTTGGTCGTTTACACTGAAGCTTTCTTT
CDR3: CASSLVVYTEAFF

D: -
V: TRBV28
J: TRBJ2-1
DNA: TGTGCCAGCAGTCGGGGGGCTAGCGGAGGGTACAATGAGCAGTTCTTC
CDR3: CASSRGASGGYNEQFF

D: TRBD1
V: TRBV6-4
J: TRBJ2-3
DNA: TGTGCCAGCAGTGAGCAGGGGGAAGGCACAGATACGCAGTATTTT
CDR3: CASSEQGEGTDTQYF

D: -
V: TRBV6-1
J: TRBJ1-2
DNA: TGTGCCAGCAGTGAAGCGACAGGCTATGGCTACACCTTC
CDR3: CASSEATGYGYTF

D: -
V: TRBV30
J: TRBJ2-7
DNA: TGTGCCTGGGGCCCCCTCCCTATCGGACAGCGCAAGGGGAGGGGGGCCTACGAGCAGTACTTC
CDR3: CAWGPLPIGQRKGRGAYEQYF

D: TRBD2
V: TRBV7-2
J: TRBJ2-7
DNA: TGTGCCAGCACCTCCGCTAGCGGGAGATACGAGCAGTACTTC
CDR3: CASTSASGRYEQYF

D: -
V: TRBV5-4
J: TRBJ1-1
DNA: TGTGCCAGCAGTCCTCCCCCGGGGGGGTCGAACACTGAAGCTTTCTTT
CDR3: CASSPPPGGSNTEAFF

D: TRBD2
V: TRBV2
J: TRBJ2-1
DNA: TGTGCCAGCAGATTAGCGGGAAGCATAAATGAGCAGTTCTTC
CDR3: CASRLAGSINEQFF

D: TRBD2
V: TRBV19
J: TRBJ2-2
DNA: TGTGCCAGTAGTATAGTGCCTAGCGGGAGAGTCCGTGCCGGGGAGCTGTTTTTT
CDR3: CASSIVPSGRVRAGELFF

D: -
V: TRBV6-5
J: TRBJ1-2
DNA: TGTGCCAGCAGTTACTCAGCCGGGAGGGATGGCTACACCTTC
CDR3: CASSYSAGRDGYTF

D: TRBD1
V: TRBV28
J: TRBJ1-4
DNA: TGTGCCAGCAGTCCGGACAGGGGGCCGGCTAATGAAAAACTGTTTTTT
CDR3: CASSPDRGPANEKLFF

D: -
V: TRBV2
J: TRBJ2-7
DNA: TGTGCCAGCAGGGCCGATTCCAACCCCTACGAGCAGTACTTC
CDR3: CASRADSNPYEQYF

D: -
V: TRBV9
J: TRBJ2-1
DNA: TGTGCCAGCAGCGTAGATGCTAGCCCCTACAATGAGCAGTTCTTC
CDR3: CASSVDASPYNEQFF

D: TRBD1
V: TRBV6-1
J: TRBJ2-6
DNA: TGTGCCAGCAGTGGCTGGACAGGGGGCAGCTCTGGGGCCAACGTCCTGACTTTC
CDR3: CASSGWTGGSSGANVLTF

D: TRBD2
V: TRBV4-1
J: TRBJ2-1
DNA: TGCGCCAGCAGCCAAGAGGCTAGCGGGGGGAATGAGCAGTTCTTC
CDR3: CASSQEASGGNEQFF

D: -
V: TRBV6-5
J: TRBJ1-5
DNA: TGTGCCAGCAGTTACTTCCAGAATCAGCCCCAGCATTTT
CDR3: CASSYFQNQPQHF

D: -
V: TRBV5-6
J: TRBJ2-5
DNA: TGTGCCAGCAGCTTGGGGCGGTACCAAGAGACCCAGTACTTC
CDR3: CASSLGRYQETQYF